This T cell receptor (beta chain) was identified in a study of radiotherapy plus CTLA-4 blockade in lung cancer. Study-wide findings and caveats: Early shifts in blood T cell clones, with interferon-beta, reportedly predicted response best. TCR clones from tumors expanded in blood after radiotherapy plus ipilimumab.

Comments on this clone: What it binds is not known.

Sequencing was performed with immunoSEQ multiplex PCR; in TCRdb, only in-frame clones are kept and a portion is missing. The sample lists about 98,000 clones, 75% to 90% occurring once. The CDR3 loop spans 14 amino acids. Unmatched junction bases numbered 8, after V lost 5 bases and J lost 5 bases. From germline, CDR1 is SGHVS and CDR2 FQNEAQ. Chemo-refractory metastatic non-small-cell lung cancer patients received focal radiation with ipilimumab CTLA-4 blockade. The sequence came from a human donor with non-small cell lung cancer who had a partial response to radiotherapy plus ipilimumab. The sample consisted of peripheral blood, taken from a patient treated with radiotherapy plus ipilimumab. The genes are TRBV7-8 and TRBJ2-5, with 7 bases fitting TRBD1. As DNA, the CDR3 is TGTGCCAGCAGCACATACAGGGGTGAGGAGACCCAGTACTTC. Translated, it gives CASSTYRGEETQYF.